The T cell receptor (beta chain) described here comes from a study of human T cells and chemical hapten exposure. CDR1 KGHSH and CDR2 LQKENI come from the germline V gene. The CDR3 has 14 residues. V shed 4 bases and J 6 bases; nucleotides not matched to a gene: 6. TCRdb passed the RACE reads through MiXCR, listing each CDR3 protein once. The data show about 51,000 distinct CDR3 sequences, about 9% seen once. Time point of the sample: pre-sensitization, week 0. The treatment here: therapeutic diphenylcyclopropenone sensitization with weekly scalp DPC. The sample in question was whole blood, obtained in connection with sensitization to the hapten diphenylcyclopropenone (DPC). The source of this sequence is a woman between 35 and 50 years old with alopecia areata. Some clones in this sample may be carry-over from other donors' samples. The chain combines TRBV18 with TRBJ1-1; 9 positions agree with TRBD1. The CDR3 region is CASSLQGALAEAFF. CDR3 DNA sequence: TGTGCCAGCTCACTACAGGGGGCACTCGCTGAAGCTTTCTTT.